Listed here is a single T cell receptor beta chain. These data belong to a study of blood T cell repertoires in COVID-19. The CDR3 consists of 16 residues. Germline lookup yields CDR1 MGHDK and CDR2 SYGVNS. Losses at the gene ends were 2 bases for V and 4 bases for J; bases not matched to a gene: 2. Profiling relied on immunoSEQ multiplex PCR, and the TCRdb table lists in-frame clones only, not all of them. This table has about 140,000 clones, around 90% appearing once. The receptor comes from a woman in her sixties or seventies with acute or convalescent COVID-19. Specimen: peripheral blood. This rearrangement joins TRBV25-1 to TRBJ2-1; TRBD2 matches at 13 bases. This CDR3 is CASSERLAGGYNEQFF. CDR3 DNA sequence: TGTGCCAGCAGTGAAAGACTAGCGGGGGGTTACAATGAGCAGTTCTTC.